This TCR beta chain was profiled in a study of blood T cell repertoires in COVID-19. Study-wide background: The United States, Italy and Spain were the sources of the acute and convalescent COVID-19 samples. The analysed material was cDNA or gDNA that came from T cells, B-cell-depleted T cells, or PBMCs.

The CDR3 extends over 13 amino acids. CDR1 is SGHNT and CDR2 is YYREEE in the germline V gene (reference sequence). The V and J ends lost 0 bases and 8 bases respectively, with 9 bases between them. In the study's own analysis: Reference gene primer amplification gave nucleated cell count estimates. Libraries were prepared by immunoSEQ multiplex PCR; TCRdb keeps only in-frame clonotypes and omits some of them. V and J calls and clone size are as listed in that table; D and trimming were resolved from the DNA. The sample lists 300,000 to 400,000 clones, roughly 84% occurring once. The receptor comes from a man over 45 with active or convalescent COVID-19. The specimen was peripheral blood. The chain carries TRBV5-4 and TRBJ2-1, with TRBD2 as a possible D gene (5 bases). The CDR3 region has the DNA TGTGCCAGCAGCTTGGGGGTGGAGGATGAGCAGTTCTTC. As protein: CASSLGVEDEQFF. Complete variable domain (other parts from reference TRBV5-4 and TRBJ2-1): ETGVTQSPTHLIKTRGQQVTLRCSSQSGHNTVSWYQQALGQGPQFIFQYYREEENGRGNFPPRFSGLQFPNYSSELNVNALELDDSALYLCASSLGVEDEQFFGPGTRLTVL.